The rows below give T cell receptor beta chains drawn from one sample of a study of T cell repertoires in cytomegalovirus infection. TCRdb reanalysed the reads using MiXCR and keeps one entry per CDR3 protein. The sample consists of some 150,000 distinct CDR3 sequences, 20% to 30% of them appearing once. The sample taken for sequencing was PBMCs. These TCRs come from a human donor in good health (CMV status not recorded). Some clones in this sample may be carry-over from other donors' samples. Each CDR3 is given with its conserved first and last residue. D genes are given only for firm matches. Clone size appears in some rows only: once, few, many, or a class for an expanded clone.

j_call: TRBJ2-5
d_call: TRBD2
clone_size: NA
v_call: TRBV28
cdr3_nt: TGTGCCAGCAGTCTAGGACTAGCGGGAGCTGAGACCCAGTACTTC
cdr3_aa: CASSLGLAGAETQYF

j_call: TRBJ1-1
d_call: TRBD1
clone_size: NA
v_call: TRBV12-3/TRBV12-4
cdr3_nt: TGTGCCAGCAGCAGGGACAGGGGCCGTGAAGCTTTCTTT
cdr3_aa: CASSRDRGREAFF

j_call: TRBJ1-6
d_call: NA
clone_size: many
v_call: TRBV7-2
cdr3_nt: TGTGCCAGCAGCTTAGGGGGGCCAGGCTCCTATAATTCACCCCTCCACTTT
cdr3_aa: CASSLGGPGSYNSPLHF

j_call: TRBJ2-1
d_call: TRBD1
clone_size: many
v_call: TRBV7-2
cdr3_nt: TGTGCCAGCAGCTTATACCGGGACAGGGGCGAGCATGAGCAGTTCTTC
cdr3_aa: CASSLYRDRGEHEQFF

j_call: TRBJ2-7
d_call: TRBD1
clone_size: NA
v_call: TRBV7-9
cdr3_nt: TGTGCCAGCAGCTTAGCGACAGGGGGACGGGACGAGCAGTACTTC
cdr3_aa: CASSLATGGRDEQYF

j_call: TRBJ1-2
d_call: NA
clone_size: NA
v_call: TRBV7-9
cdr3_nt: TGTGCCAGCAGCTCCTCAGGGGAGGTTCATGGCTACACCTTC
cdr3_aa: CASSSSGEVHGYTF

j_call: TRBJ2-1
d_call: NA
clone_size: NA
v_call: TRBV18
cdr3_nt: TGTGCCAGCTCACTGGAAGGCGATTACAATGAGCAGTTCTTC
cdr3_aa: CASSLEGDYNEQFF

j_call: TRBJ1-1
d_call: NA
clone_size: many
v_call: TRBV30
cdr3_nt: TGTGCCTGGGGGACGGTCACTGAAGCTTTCTTT
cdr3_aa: CAWGTVTEAFF

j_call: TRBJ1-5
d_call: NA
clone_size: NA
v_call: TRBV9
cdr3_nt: TGTGCCAGCAGCGTAGCAGGAGGGAGCAATCAGCCCCAGCATTTT
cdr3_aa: CASSVAGGSNQPQHF

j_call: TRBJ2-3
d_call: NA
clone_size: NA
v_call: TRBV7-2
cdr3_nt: TGTGCCAGCAGCTTAACCCCACTAGAGGCGCAGTATTTT
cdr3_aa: CASSLTPLEAQYF